The rows below give T cell receptor beta chains drawn from one sample of a study of T-cell reconstitution after alpha-beta-depleted transplantation in children. TCRdb used MiXCR to reprocess the PCR reads, holding one entry per CDR3 protein. The repertoire has some 550,000 distinct CDR3 sequences, approximately 20% of them found once; the top ten carry roughly 3.3%. The sequencing used PBMCs from the stem cell graft donor, collected from the stem cell graft. The source of these receptors is a human donor who donated a stem cell graft to a child with acute lymphoblastic leukemia. Each CDR3 is given with its conserved first and last residue. The D gene is left open where the match is weak. Rows may omit the clone size; those that give it use once, few, many or a size class.

CDR3 length: 15; V gene: TRBV20-1; clone size: few; J gene: TRBJ2-3; D gene: TRBD2; CDR3 protein: CSACASGRVTDTQYF; CDR3 DNA: TGCAGTGCATGCGCAAGCGGGAGGGTCACAGATACGCAGTATTTT
CDR3 length: 14; V gene: TRBV20-1; clone size: .; J gene: TRBJ1-1; D gene: TRBD1; CDR3 protein: CSAPGGGWEAEAFF; CDR3 DNA: TGCAGTGCTCCAGGGGGCGGTTGGGAGGCTGAAGCTTTCTTT
CDR3 length: 18; V gene: TRBV4-1; clone size: .; J gene: TRBJ2-3; D gene: TRBD2; CDR3 protein: CASSQASLAAASTDTQYF; CDR3 DNA: TGCGCCAGCAGCCAAGCCTCACTAGCGGCCGCTAGCACAGATACGCAGTATTTT
CDR3 length: 13; V gene: TRBV15; clone size: few; J gene: TRBJ2-1; D gene: .; CDR3 protein: CATSPGRGSEQFF; CDR3 DNA: TGTGCCACCAGCCCGGGACGGGGGAGTGAGCAGTTCTTC
CDR3 length: 13; V gene: TRBV14; clone size: few; J gene: TRBJ2-1; D gene: .; CDR3 protein: CASSQATGPWQFF; CDR3 DNA: TGTGCCAGCAGCCAAGCTACAGGGCCCTGGCAGTTCTTC
CDR3 length: 15; V gene: TRBV18; clone size: .; J gene: TRBJ2-1; D gene: .; CDR3 protein: CASSRGTPPGNEQFF; CDR3 DNA: TGTGCCAGCTCACGTGGCACTCCCCCCGGAAATGAGCAGTTCTTC
CDR3 length: 14; V gene: TRBV5-1; clone size: .; J gene: TRBJ2-1; D gene: TRBD2; CDR3 protein: CASSLIAGSNEQFF; CDR3 DNA: TGCGCCAGCAGCTTGATAGCGGGATCCAATGAGCAGTTCTTC
CDR3 length: 15; V gene: TRBV27; clone size: few; J gene: TRBJ2-3; D gene: TRBD2; CDR3 protein: CASRTRTSGLDTQYF; CDR3 DNA: TGTGCCAGCAGAACGAGGACTAGCGGCCTAGATACGCAGTATTTT
CDR3 length: 20; V gene: TRBV3-1; clone size: .; J gene: TRBJ2-7; D gene: .; CDR3 protein: CASSHPEYSAEGFLSYEQYF; CDR3 DNA: TGTGCCAGCAGCCACCCCGAGTACTCAGCGGAGGGGTTCCTCTCCTACGAGCAGTACTTC
CDR3 length: 17; V gene: TRBV3-1; clone size: .; J gene: TRBJ2-3; D gene: .; CDR3 protein: CASSQVYGATGTDTQYF; CDR3 DNA: TGTGCCAGCAGCCAAGTTTACGGGGCGACGGGAACAGATACGCAGTATTTT
CDR3 length: 15; V gene: TRBV10-3; clone size: .; J gene: TRBJ2-3; D gene: .; CDR3 protein: CAISGWTKGTDTQYF; CDR3 DNA: TGTGCCATCAGTGGCTGGACTAAGGGCACAGATACGCAGTATTTT
CDR3 length: 15; V gene: TRBV20-1; clone size: .; J gene: TRBJ2-2; D gene: .; CDR3 protein: CSARDVQDGVGELFF; CDR3 DNA: TGCAGTGCTAGAGATGTTCAGGATGGGGTCGGGGAGCTGTTTTTT
CDR3 length: 14; V gene: TRBV10-3; clone size: few; J gene: TRBJ1-5; D gene: .; CDR3 protein: CATLGEGSNQPQHF; CDR3 DNA: TGTGCCACCCTAGGAGAAGGGAGCAATCAGCCCCAGCATTTT
CDR3 length: 14; V gene: TRBV3-1; clone size: many; J gene: TRBJ1-6; D gene: TRBD1; CDR3 protein: CASSQILDRGKLHF; CDR3 DNA: TGTGCCAGCAGCCAAATTCTGGACAGGGGGAAACTCCACTTT
CDR3 length: 14; V gene: TRBV27; clone size: .; J gene: TRBJ2-7; D gene: TRBD2; CDR3 protein: CASSSVAGAGEQYF; CDR3 DNA: TGTGCCAGCAGTTCCGTAGCGGGAGCTGGTGAGCAGTACTTC
CDR3 length: 15; V gene: TRBV6-5; clone size: few; J gene: TRBJ1-5; D gene: .; CDR3 protein: CASSYSFGSNQPQHF; CDR3 DNA: TGTGCCAGCAGTTACTCCTTTGGAAGCAATCAGCCCCAGCATTTT
CDR3 length: 13; V gene: TRBV5-1; clone size: .; J gene: TRBJ2-7; D gene: .; CDR3 protein: CASSLGGYHEQYF; CDR3 DNA: TGCGCCAGCAGCTTGGGAGGATACCACGAGCAGTACTTC
CDR3 length: 13; V gene: TRBV2; clone size: few; J gene: TRBJ1-5; D gene: .; CDR3 protein: CASGPRSNQPQHF; CDR3 DNA: TGTGCCAGCGGGCCGCGGAGCAATCAGCCCCAGCATTTT
CDR3 length: 16; V gene: TRBV12-3/TRBV12-4; clone size: .; J gene: TRBJ2-3; D gene: .; CDR3 protein: CASINLPPGSTDTQYF; CDR3 DNA: TGTGCCAGCATCAACCTCCCCCCTGGTAGCACAGATACGCAGTATTTT
CDR3 length: 15; V gene: TRBV11-2; clone size: few; J gene: TRBJ1-5; D gene: .; CDR3 protein: CASSLGPGEIQPQHF; CDR3 DNA: TGTGCCAGCAGCTTAGGTCCAGGGGAGATTCAGCCCCAGCATTTT
CDR3 length: 15; V gene: TRBV28; clone size: once; J gene: TRBJ2-2; D gene: .; CDR3 protein: CATKGASVNTGELFF; CDR3 DNA: TGTGCCACCAAAGGGGCTAGCGTGAACACCGGGGAGCTGTTTTTT
CDR3 length: 16; V gene: TRBV5-1; clone size: few; J gene: TRBJ2-1; D gene: .; CDR3 protein: CASSLYGGGRDNEQFF; CDR3 DNA: TGCGCCAGCAGCTTGTATGGAGGGGGCAGGGACAATGAGCAGTTCTTC
CDR3 length: 16; V gene: TRBV6-5; clone size: .; J gene: TRBJ2-7; D gene: TRBD2; CDR3 protein: CASSLRLAGFSYEQYF; CDR3 DNA: TGTGCCAGCAGCCTTAGACTAGCGGGTTTCTCCTACGAGCAGTACTTC
CDR3 length: 14; V gene: TRBV12-3/TRBV12-4; clone size: .; J gene: TRBJ2-7; D gene: .; CDR3 protein: CASSFRDLSYEQYF; CDR3 DNA: TGTGCCAGCAGTTTCCGGGACTTGTCCTACGAGCAGTACTTC
CDR3 length: 15; V gene: TRBV20-1; clone size: few; J gene: TRBJ1-3; D gene: .; CDR3 protein: CSARGLIYSGNTIYF; CDR3 DNA: TGCAGTGCTAGAGGTCTTATTTACTCTGGAAACACCATATATTTT
CDR3 length: 16; V gene: TRBV27; clone size: few; J gene: TRBJ1-4; D gene: .; CDR3 protein: CASSSPFRDKLEKLFF; CDR3 DNA: TGTGCCAGCAGCTCCCCATTCCGGGACAAGCTCGAAAAACTGTTTTTT
CDR3 length: 14; V gene: TRBV20-1; clone size: few; J gene: TRBJ2-3; D gene: .; CDR3 protein: CSAPGSYNTDTQYF; CDR3 DNA: TGCAGTGCCCCGGGATCCTACAACACAGATACGCAGTATTTT
CDR3 length: 13; V gene: TRBV29-1; clone size: many; J gene: TRBJ1-1; D gene: .; CDR3 protein: CSGRPGQSGEAFF; CDR3 DNA: TGCAGCGGCAGGCCGGGACAATCAGGTGAAGCTTTCTTT
CDR3 length: 18; V gene: TRBV19; clone size: .; J gene: TRBJ2-7; D gene: TRBD1; CDR3 protein: CASSIDWNPGQAYYEQYF; CDR3 DNA: TGTGCCAGTAGTATAGATTGGAACCCGGGACAGGCGTACTACGAGCAGTACTTC
CDR3 length: 14; V gene: TRBV12-3/TRBV12-4; clone size: .; J gene: TRBJ2-5; D gene: TRBD2; CDR3 protein: CASSLRTSGQTQYF; CDR3 DNA: TGTGCCAGCAGTCTCAGGACTAGTGGGCAGACCCAGTACTTC
CDR3 length: 13; V gene: TRBV7-9; clone size: .; J gene: TRBJ1-1; D gene: .; CDR3 protein: CASPEAMNTEAFF; CDR3 DNA: TGTGCCAGCCCTGAGGCCATGAACACTGAAGCTTTCTTT
CDR3 length: 18; V gene: TRBV29-1; clone size: few; J gene: TRBJ2-1; D gene: .; CDR3 protein: CSVEDAPSSEEFYNEQFF; CDR3 DNA: TGCAGCGTTGAAGATGCCCCCTCTAGCGAGGAGTTCTACAATGAGCAGTTCTTC
CDR3 length: 13; V gene: TRBV5-1; clone size: few; J gene: TRBJ2-7; D gene: .; CDR3 protein: CASSSPRNYEQYF; CDR3 DNA: TGCGCCAGCAGCTCGCCACGGAACTACGAGCAGTACTTC
CDR3 length: 16; V gene: TRBV5-1; clone size: few; J gene: TRBJ2-1; D gene: TRBD1; CDR3 protein: CASSLGHRGSYNEQFF; CDR3 DNA: TGCGCCAGCAGCTTGGGGCACAGGGGATCCTACAATGAGCAGTTCTTC
CDR3 length: 12; V gene: TRBV20-1; clone size: .; J gene: TRBJ2-3; D gene: .; CDR3 protein: CSASGDTDTQYF; CDR3 DNA: TGCAGTGCTAGCGGGGACACAGATACGCAGTATTTT
CDR3 length: 16; V gene: TRBV11-2; clone size: .; J gene: TRBJ1-1; D gene: .; CDR3 protein: CDSSSSLGHKNTEAFF; CDR3 DNA: TGTGACAGCAGCTCATCCTTGGGACACAAGAACACTGAAGCTTTCTTT
CDR3 length: 21; V gene: TRBV5-1; clone size: .; J gene: TRBJ1-4; D gene: .; CDR3 protein: CASSLDIGGSNEEETNEKLFF; CDR3 DNA: TGCGCCAGCAGCTTGGATATCGGAGGAAGCAACGAAGAGGAAACTAATGAAAAACTGTTTTTT
CDR3 length: 14; V gene: TRBV30; clone size: few; J gene: TRBJ2-7; D gene: .; CDR3 protein: CAWSASPWGNEQYF; CDR3 DNA: TGTGCCTGGAGTGCCTCTCCCTGGGGTAACGAGCAGTACTTC
CDR3 length: 14; V gene: TRBV5-1; clone size: few; J gene: TRBJ2-7; D gene: TRBD2; CDR3 protein: CASSPTSGNYEQYF; CDR3 DNA: TGCGCCAGCAGCCCTACTAGCGGGAACTACGAGCAGTACTTC
CDR3 length: 16; V gene: TRBV3-1; clone size: few; J gene: TRBJ2-3; D gene: .; CDR3 protein: CASSQDYGTSTDTQYF; CDR3 DNA: TGTGCCAGCAGCCAAGATTACGGGACTAGCACAGATACGCAGTATTTT
CDR3 length: 15; V gene: TRBV10-3; clone size: .; J gene: TRBJ2-1; D gene: TRBD2; CDR3 protein: CAISEPGLAYNEQFF; CDR3 DNA: TGTGCCATCAGTGAGCCGGGACTAGCCTACAATGAGCAGTTCTTC
CDR3 length: 18; V gene: TRBV10-3; clone size: .; J gene: TRBJ2-2; D gene: TRBD2; CDR3 protein: CAISESPASGRTTGELFF; CDR3 DNA: TGTGCCATCAGTGAGTCCCCGGCTAGCGGGAGGACCACCGGGGAGCTGTTTTTT